A single sample is the source of the 29 T cell receptor beta chains below, sequenced in a study of glioma-infiltrating T cells. Amplification of TCR alpha and beta CDR3 regions from RNA used iRepertoire nested multiplex PCR. MiXCR was run by TCRdb on the multiplex PCR reads, yielding one entry per CDR3 protein. The data hold around 93,000 distinct CDR3 sequences, with roughly 37% observed a single time. Sequences were obtained from glioma tissue, nonneoplastic brain tissue, or PBMCs (not recorded which). The receptors were sampled from a human donor with low-grade glioma or glioblastoma, undergoing nonglioma brain surgery, or in good health (not recorded which).

This clonotype occurred many times. The chain couples TRBV19 to TRBJ2-2; possible D gene TRBD2, 5 bases. V gave up 3 bases and J gave up 5 bases, with 13 bases separating them. Germline V gene lookup returns CDR1 LNHDA and CDR2 SQIVND (reference sequence). The CDR3 sequence is 15 residues long. The CDR3: CASSMARTATGELFF. The CDR3 DNA follows: TGTGCCAGTAGTATGGCCAGGACTGCTACCGGGGAGCTGTTTTTT.

This clonotype was counted at least ten times. The chain joins TRBV2 to TRBJ1-2; D not certain. CDR1 SNHLY and CDR2 FYNNEI come from the germline V gene. The V gene lost 4 bases and the J gene lost 7 bases, with 7 bases spanning the gap. CDR3 length: 11 residues. CDR3 DNA: TGTGCCAGCAGTGGGGGAGGTGGCTACACCTTC. It yields the protein CASSGGGGYTF.

This clonotype has at least ten counts. The chain combines TRBV20-1 with TRBJ2-7; possibly TRBD2 for D (6 bases). Germline CDR1 is DFQATT and CDR2 is SNEGSKA (reference sequence). CDR3 size: 12 residues. V was shortened by 6 bases and J by 5 bases, with 14 bases between the two germline ends. For the CDR3, the DNA is TGCAGTGCCCGGCGGGCTAGCGACGAGCAGTACTTC. Encoded protein: CSARRASDEQYF.

With respect to this clonotype: The junction does not match germline at one end; this may be a read error. The chain carries TRBV10-2 and TRBJ2-7; tentatively, D is TRBD1 (6 bases). This CDR3 has 13 residues. Germline CDR1 is WSHSY and CDR2 is SAAADI. In DNA form, the CDR3 reads TGTGCCATCGGCCAACAGGGAACCTACGAGCAGTACTTC. Protein product: CAIGQQGTYEQYF.

This clonotype was observed at least ten times. This chain uses TRBV20-1 with TRBJ2-3; 7 bases map to TRBD2. Germline V lookup: CDR1 DFQATT, CDR2 SNEGSKA (reference sequence). The CDR3 is 14 amino acids. V gave up 3 bases and J gave up 5 bases; unmatched junction bases: 8. CDR3 nucleotide sequence: TGCAGTGCTAGTATTTTATCGGGAGGAGATACGCAGTATTTT. Translating it yields CSASILSGGDTQYF.

The genes are TRBV7-2 and TRBJ1-1, with D perhaps matching TRBD1 (6 bases). V lost 4 bases to trimming and J lost 4 bases, with 25 bases between them. Germline-derived CDR1 and CDR2 are SGHTA and FQGNSA. The CDR3 extends over 18 amino acids. CDR3 sequence (DNA): TGTGCCAGCAGCTACAAATATAAAGGAACAGGGAGGAGCACTGAAGCTTTCTTT. Translating it yields CASSYKYKGTGRSTEAFF.

A note on this clonotype: Given a much more abundant clone one base away, this may be a read error. The rearrangement joins TRBV11-2 to TRBJ2-4; D unresolved. This CDR3 comprises 14 residues. The germline V gene encodes CDR1 SGHAT and CDR2 FQNNGV. Trimming took off 3 bases at V and 0 bases at J, with 6 bases between the two ends. CDR3: CASSFSLAKNIQYF. For the CDR3, the DNA is TGTGCCAGCAGCTTTAGCTTAGCCAAAAACATTCAGTACTTC.

This clonotype was found many times. The chain uses TRBV6-1 and TRBJ1-1; the match to TRBD1 covers 10 bases. The V gene's germline CDR1 is MNHNS and CDR2 SASEGT. CDR3 length: 13 amino acids. V shed 6 bases, J shed 11 bases, and the junction held 9 bases outside the gene matches. CDR3: CASSAGTGVKAFF. In DNA form, the CDR3 reads TGTGCCAGCAGCGCCGGGACAGGGGTTAAGGCTTTCTTT.

About this clonotype itself: Germline and junction disagree at one end, which may indicate a read error. The chain employs TRBV5-6 and TRBJ1-1; perhaps TRBD1 as D (5 bases). CDR3 size: 14 residues. Germline CDR1 and CDR2: SGHDT and YYEEEE. The CDR3 nucleotides are TGTGCCAGCAGCTTGGGACAGCTGAACACTGAAGATTTCTTT. Its protein is CASSLGQLNTEDFF.

This clonotype was seen ten or more times. This sequence joins TRBV19 and TRBJ1-6; tentatively, D is TRBD1 (5 bases). CDR3 size: 16 residues. Germline CDR1 is LNHDA and CDR2 is SQIVND (reference sequence). V was trimmed by 3 bases and J by 1 base, leaving 10 bases between them. The CDR3 sequence: CASSIDSVSYNSPLHF. The CDR3, as DNA: TGTGCCAGTAGTATCGACAGCGTATCCTATAATTCACCCCTCCACTTT.

This clonotype came up many times. The chain carries TRBV18 and TRBJ2-7; maybe TRBD1 (6 bases). Germline V lookup: CDR1 KGHSH, CDR2 LQKENI. V lost 3 bases to trimming and J lost 9 bases, with 15 bases between them. The CDR3 consists of 13 residues. The CDR3 region is CASSPVQGSWQYF. The DNA of the CDR3 is TGTGCCAGCTCACCTGTACAGGGATCCTGGCAGTACTTC.

The rearrangement uses TRBV29-1 and TRBJ2-1; the D is unclear. V was trimmed by 8 bases and J by 8 bases, leaving 10 bases between them. Germline loops: CDR1 SQVTM, CDR2 ANQGSEA. The CDR3 is 10 residues long. In nucleotides, the CDR3 is TGCAGCAGTAGAAACGATGAGCAGTTCTTC. Amino acids: CSSRNDEQFF.

On this clonotype: The CDR3 does not close with the conserved phenylalanine or tryptophan, likely indicating a read error. This chain links TRBV6-6 with TRBJ2-3, with D possibly being TRBD2 (7 bases). Germline V gene sequence: CDR1 MNHNY, CDR2 SVGAGI (reference sequence). Trimming removed 6 bases from V and 1 base from J, with 17 bases in between. The CDR3 spans 16 residues. The CDR3 spells CASSLGGGRGTDTQYS. The CDR3 nucleotides read TGTGCCAGCAGCCTCGGAGGGGGGAGGGGCACAGATACGCAGTATTCT.

As to this clonotype: With only one base between it and a far larger clone, this is likely a read error. The chain recombines TRBV3-1 with TRBJ2-5; D not resolved. Germline assignment: CDR1 LGHDT and CDR2 YNNKEL (reference sequence). The CDR3 is 11 residues long. As DNA, the CDR3 is TGTGCCGGCAGCCAAGAGTCGACCCAGTACTTC. Amino acids: CAGSQESTQYF.

Remarks on this clonotype: A read error may explain this, as a much larger clone is one base away. The rearrangement links TRBV7-6 to TRBJ2-1; 9 nucleotides align to TRBD2. With 3 bases clipped from V and 5 bases from J, the junction kept 14 bases outside the gene matches. This CDR3 is 18 amino acids long. Germline lookup yields CDR1 SGHVS and CDR2 FNYEAQ. The CDR3 coding sequence is TGTGCCAGCAGCTTCCCCCCGCAGATCGCTAGCGGGAACAATGAGCAGTTCTTC. Translating gives CASSFPPQIASGNNEQFF.

Concerning this clonotype itself: A much more abundant neighbour one base away suggests this may be a read error. This sequence joins TRBV20-1 and TRBJ1-1; D call uncertain. With 7 bases removed from V and 4 bases from J, the gap between germline ends came to 19 bases. The CDR3 consists of 14 residues. CDR1 and CDR2 from the germline V gene are DFQATT and SNEGSKA (reference sequence). For the CDR3, the DNA is TGCAGTGTTAGTGTCCTGAGGGAGCCCACTGAAGCTTTCTTT. It encodes CSVSVLREPTEAFF.

About this clonotype itself: No DNA is shown, since the ends of the CDR3 on it are uncertain; the CDR3 is the one TCRdb lists. V usage is TRBV5-1 and J usage is TRBJ1-3. The length of the CDR3 is 20 amino acids, counting both ends. Germline CDR1 and CDR2: SGHRS and YFSETQ. This chain's CDR3 is CASSFYICSALTVSGNTIYF.

About this clonotype: A much more abundant neighbour one base away suggests this may be a read error. The V and J genes are TRBV3-1 and TRBJ2-5; D is perhaps TRBD2 (7 bases). The CDR3 extends over 15 amino acids. In germline, CDR1 is LGHDT, CDR2 YNNKEL (reference sequence). The V gene lost 4 bases and the J gene lost 1 base, with 13 bases spanning the gap. CDR3 sequence reads: CASSRRGGPQETQYF. In DNA, the CDR3 is TGTGCCAGCAGCCGTCGCGGGGGCCCCCAAGAGACCCAGTACTTC.

This clonotype was observed at least ten times. The genes are TRBV20-1 and TRBJ2-3; TRBD1 is a possible D gene (6 bases). This CDR3 spans 12 amino acids. V was clipped by 3 bases and J by 6 bases, with 10 bases between them. Per germline, CDR1 DFQATT and CDR2 SNEGSKA (reference sequence). The CDR3 is CSASRRGDTQYF. The CDR3 DNA reads as TGCAGTGCTAGTCGCAGGGGCGATACGCAGTATTTT.

In its sample, this clonotype was seen many times. The rearrangement uses TRBV28 and TRBJ2-1, with 7 nucleotides matching TRBD1. The V and J ends lost 5 bases and 6 bases, in that order; junction bases with no gene match: 7. Germline V lookup: CDR1 MDHEN, CDR2 SYDVKM. The length of the CDR3 is 14 residues. CDR3 DNA: TGTGCCAGCAGTCCCGCCGACAGGGTCAATGAGCAGTTCTTC. This translates into CASSPADRVNEQFF.

Of note for this clonotype: A read error may be the cause here, since a much bigger clone is one base away. This chain uses TRBV5-1 with TRBJ2-7, with D unclear. CDR1 and CDR2 (germline): SGHRS, YFSETQ. The CDR3 sequence is 14 residues long. The CDR3 loop reads CASNLDGSPYEQYF. The CDR3 nucleotides read TGCGCCAGCAACTTGGATGGCAGCCCCTACGAGCAGTACTTC.

CDR3 in amino acids: CAWSAPGTYKETQYF. CDR3 nucleotides: TGTGCCTGGAGTGCCCCCGGGACCTATAAAGAGACCCAGTACTTC. This chain links TRBV30 with TRBJ2-5; the D gene could be TRBD1 or TRBD2 (5 bases each). The V end lost 1 base, the J end lost 3 bases, and 15 bases lay between the germline ends. The CDR3 is 15 amino acids. Germline CDR1 GTSNPN, CDR2 SVGIG (reference sequence).

To note about this clonotype: At one end the junction does not follow the germline gene, possibly because of a read error. The V gene is TRBV7-9, the J gene TRBJ1-1, with D uncertain. The CDR3 is made up of 12 amino acids. In germline, CDR1 is SEHNR, CDR2 FQNEAQ (reference sequence). The CDR3 bases are TGTGCCAGCTCTGGGTTGGGTGCCGAAGCTTCCTTT. It codes for CASSGLGAEASF. Filled out from reference TRBV7-9 and TRBJ1-1, the complete variable domain reads DTGVSQNPRHKITKRGQNVTFRCDPISEHNRLYWYRQTLGQGPEFLTYFQNEAQLEKSRLLSDRFSAERPKGSFSTLEIQRTEQGDSAMYLCASSGLGAEASFGQGTRLTVV.

This clonotype was picked up many times. The V and J genes are TRBV19 and TRBJ2-7; D perhaps matches TRBD2 (6 bases). Germline V gene sequence: CDR1 LNHDA, CDR2 SQIVND (reference sequence). Trimming removed 5 bases from V and 5 bases from J, with 19 bases in between. The CDR3 has 15 residues. Here the CDR3 reads CASSPYGGPFDEQYF. The CDR3 nucleotides are TGTGCCAGTAGTCCCTACGGGGGACCTTTCGACGAGCAGTACTTC.

The rearrangement links TRBV6-6 to TRBJ1-2; no firm D call. The germline gives CDR1 MNHNY, CDR2 SVGAGI (reference sequence). The CDR3 totals 14 residues. V lost 5 bases and J lost 0, with 10 bases in between. This chain's CDR3 is CASSTGTPNYGYTF. In nucleotides, the CDR3 is TGTGCCAGCAGTACGGGAACGCCTAACTATGGCTACACCTTC.

This chain uses TRBV3-1 with TRBJ2-5, with 10 positions matching TRBD1. Per germline, CDR1 LGHDT and CDR2 YNNKEL (reference sequence). V was pared by 6 bases and J by 3 bases, with 10 bases of the junction left unmatched. This CDR3 spans 16 amino acids. CDR3 sequence: CASSPGTGVGEETQYF. Written as DNA, the CDR3 is TGTGCCAGCAGTCCCGGGACAGGGGTTGGCGAAGAGACCCAGTACTTC.

Points on this clonotype: Here the CDR3 omits its conserved ending phenylalanine or tryptophan, so a read error is the likely source. The limits of the CDR3 on the DNA are not certain, so only TCRdb's listed CDR3 is given. This chain links TRBV4-1 with TRBJ1-1. Termini included, the CDR3 measures 13 amino acids. From germline, CDR1 is MGHRA and CDR2 YSYEKL. The CDR3 spells CARSQEAEFEASL.

On this clonotype: A junction boundary mismatches the germline segment, possibly from a read error. This sequence joins TRBV28 and TRBJ2-1; 8 nucleotides align to TRBD1. CDR3 length: 14 residues. Germline lookup yields CDR1 MDHEN and CDR2 SYDVKM. CDR3 nucleotide sequence: TGTGCCAGCGACGGCGGGGACAGGTCCTATGAGAAGTTCTTC. Amino acid sequence: CASDGGDRSYEKFF.

A remark on this clonotype: Sequence at one end of the junction differs from germline and may be a read error. The V call is TRBV4-2, the J call TRBJ2-1, with 8 bases aligning to TRBD2. CDR1 and CDR2 (germline): LGHNA, YNFKEQ. The CDR3 length is 17 residues. CDR3 residues: CASSQSGHSGMDNGQFF. In nucleotides, the CDR3 is TGTGCCAGCAGCCAATCAGGGCATAGCGGGATGGACAATGGGCAGTTCTTC.